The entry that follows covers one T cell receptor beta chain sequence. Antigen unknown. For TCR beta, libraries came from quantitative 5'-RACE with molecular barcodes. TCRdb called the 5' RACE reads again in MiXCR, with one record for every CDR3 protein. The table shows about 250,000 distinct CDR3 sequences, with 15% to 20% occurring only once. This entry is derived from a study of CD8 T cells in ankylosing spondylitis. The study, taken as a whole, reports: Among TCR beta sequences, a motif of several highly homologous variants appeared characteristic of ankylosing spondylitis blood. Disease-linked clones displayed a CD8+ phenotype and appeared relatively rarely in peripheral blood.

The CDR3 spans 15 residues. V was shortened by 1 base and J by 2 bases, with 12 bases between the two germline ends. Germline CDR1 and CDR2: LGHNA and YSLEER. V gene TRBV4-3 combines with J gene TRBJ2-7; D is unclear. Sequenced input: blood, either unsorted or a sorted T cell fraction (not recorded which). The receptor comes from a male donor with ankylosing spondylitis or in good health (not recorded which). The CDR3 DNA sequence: TGCGCCAGCAGCCAAGGGATAAGGGATACCTACGAGCAGTACTTC. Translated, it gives CASSQGIRDTYEQYF.